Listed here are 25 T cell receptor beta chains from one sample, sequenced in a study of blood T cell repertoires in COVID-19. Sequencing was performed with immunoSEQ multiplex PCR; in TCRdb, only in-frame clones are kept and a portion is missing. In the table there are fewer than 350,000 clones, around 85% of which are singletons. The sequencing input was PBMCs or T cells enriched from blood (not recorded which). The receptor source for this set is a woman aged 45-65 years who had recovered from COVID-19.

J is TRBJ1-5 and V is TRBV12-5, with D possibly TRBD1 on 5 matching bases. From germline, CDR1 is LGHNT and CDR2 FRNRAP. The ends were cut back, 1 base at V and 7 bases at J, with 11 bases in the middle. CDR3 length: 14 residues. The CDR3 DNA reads TGTGCTAGTGGTTTGGGACAAGGGGCCCAGCCCCAGCATTTT. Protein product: CASGLGQGAQPQHF. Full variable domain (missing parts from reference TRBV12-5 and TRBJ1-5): DARVTQTPRHKVTEMGQEVTMRCQPILGHNTVFWYRQTMMQGLELLAYFRNRAPLDDSGMPKDRFSAEMPDATLATLKIQPSEPRDSAVYFCASGLGQGAQPQHFGDGTRLSIL.

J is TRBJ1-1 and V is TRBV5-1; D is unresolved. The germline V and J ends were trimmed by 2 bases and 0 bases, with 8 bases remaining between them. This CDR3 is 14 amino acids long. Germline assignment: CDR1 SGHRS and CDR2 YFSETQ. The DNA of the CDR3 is TGCGCCAGCAGCTTTCAAGGAGTGAACACTGAAGCTTTCTTT. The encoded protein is CASSFQGVNTEAFF.

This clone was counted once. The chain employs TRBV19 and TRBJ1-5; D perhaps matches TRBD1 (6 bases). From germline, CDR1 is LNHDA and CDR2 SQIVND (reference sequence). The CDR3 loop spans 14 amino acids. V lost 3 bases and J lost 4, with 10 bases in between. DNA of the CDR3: TGTGCCAGTAGTATGAGGACAGCTAATCAGCCCCAGCATTTT. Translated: CASSMRTANQPQHF.

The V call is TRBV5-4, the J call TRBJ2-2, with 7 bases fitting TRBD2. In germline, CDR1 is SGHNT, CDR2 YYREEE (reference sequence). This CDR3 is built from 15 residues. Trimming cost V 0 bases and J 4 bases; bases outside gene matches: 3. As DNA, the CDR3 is TGTGCCAGCAGCTTGGGAGGGAGGGGCACCGGGGAGCTGTTTTTT. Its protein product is CASSLGGRGTGELFF.

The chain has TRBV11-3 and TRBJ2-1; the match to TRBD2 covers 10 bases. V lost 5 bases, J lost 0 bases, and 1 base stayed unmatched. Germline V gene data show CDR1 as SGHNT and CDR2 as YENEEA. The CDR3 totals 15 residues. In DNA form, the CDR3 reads TGTGCCAGCAGCGCTAGCGGGAGCTCCTACAATGAGCAGTTCTTC. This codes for CASSASGSSYNEQFF.

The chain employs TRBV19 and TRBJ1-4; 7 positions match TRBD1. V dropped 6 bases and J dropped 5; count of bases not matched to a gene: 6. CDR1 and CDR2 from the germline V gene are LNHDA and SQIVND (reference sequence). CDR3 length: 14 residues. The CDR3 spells CASRNRGRNEKLFF. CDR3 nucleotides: TGTGCCAGTAGGAACAGGGGAAGGAATGAAAAACTGTTTTTT.

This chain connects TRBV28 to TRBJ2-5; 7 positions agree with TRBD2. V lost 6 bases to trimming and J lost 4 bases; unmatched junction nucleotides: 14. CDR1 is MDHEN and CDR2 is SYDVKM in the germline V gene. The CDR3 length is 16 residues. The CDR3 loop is CASSDPSGISRETQYF. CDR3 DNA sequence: TGTGCCAGCAGCGACCCGAGCGGGATTAGTAGAGAGACCCAGTACTTC.

In DNA form, the CDR3 reads TGTGCCAGCAGCTTAGCGTCCGGGACAGGGCTCACTGAAGCTTTCTTT. Protein product: CASSLASGTGLTEAFF. This chain links TRBV7-6 with TRBJ1-1; TRBD1 matches 9 bases. J lost 4 bases, V lost 0 bases, and 6 bases had no gene match. This CDR3 comprises 16 residues. Looked up from germline, CDR1 is SGHVS and CDR2 is FNYEAQ.

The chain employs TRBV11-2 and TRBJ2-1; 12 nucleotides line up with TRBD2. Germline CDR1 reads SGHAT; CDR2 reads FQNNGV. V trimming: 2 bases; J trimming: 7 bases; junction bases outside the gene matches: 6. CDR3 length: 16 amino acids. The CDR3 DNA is TGTGCCAGCAGCTTAATTTCGACTAGCGGGGGTAATGAGCAGTTCTTC. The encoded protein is CASSLISTSGGNEQFF.

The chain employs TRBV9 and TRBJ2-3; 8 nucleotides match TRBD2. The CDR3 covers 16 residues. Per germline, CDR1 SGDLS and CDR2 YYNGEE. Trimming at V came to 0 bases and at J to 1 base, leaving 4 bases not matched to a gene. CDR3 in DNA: TGTGCCAGCAGCGTAGCGGTTAGCGGGGGCACAGATACGCAGTATTTT. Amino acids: CASSVAVSGGTDTQYF.

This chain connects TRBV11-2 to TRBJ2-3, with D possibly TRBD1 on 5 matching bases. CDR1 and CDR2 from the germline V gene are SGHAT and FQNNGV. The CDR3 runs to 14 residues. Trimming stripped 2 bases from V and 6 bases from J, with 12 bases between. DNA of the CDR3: TGTGCCAGCAGCTTAAACAGGTCCCCGGATACGCAGTATTTT. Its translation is CASSLNRSPDTQYF.

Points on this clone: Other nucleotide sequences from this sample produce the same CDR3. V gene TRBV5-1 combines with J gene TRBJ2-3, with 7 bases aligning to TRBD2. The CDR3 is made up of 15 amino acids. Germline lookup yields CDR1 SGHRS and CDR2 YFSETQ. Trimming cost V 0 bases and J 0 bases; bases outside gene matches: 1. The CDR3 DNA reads TGCGCCAGCAGCTTGGTAGCGGGCAGCACAGATACGCAGTATTTT. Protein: CASSLVAGSTDTQYF.

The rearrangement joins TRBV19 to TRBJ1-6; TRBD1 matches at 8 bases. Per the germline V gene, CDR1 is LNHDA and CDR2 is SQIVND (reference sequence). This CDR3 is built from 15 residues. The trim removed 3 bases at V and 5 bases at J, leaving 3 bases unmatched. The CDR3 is CASSISGGHNSPLHF. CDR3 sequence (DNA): TGTGCCAGTAGTATCTCAGGGGGCCATAATTCACCCCTCCACTTT.

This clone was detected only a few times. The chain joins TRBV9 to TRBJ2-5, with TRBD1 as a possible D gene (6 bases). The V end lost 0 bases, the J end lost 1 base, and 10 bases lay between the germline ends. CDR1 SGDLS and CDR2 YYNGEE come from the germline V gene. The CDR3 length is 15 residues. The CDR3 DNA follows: TGTGCCAGCAGCGTAGTCGGCAGGGGCCAAGAGACCCAGTACTTC. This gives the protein CASSVVGRGQETQYF.

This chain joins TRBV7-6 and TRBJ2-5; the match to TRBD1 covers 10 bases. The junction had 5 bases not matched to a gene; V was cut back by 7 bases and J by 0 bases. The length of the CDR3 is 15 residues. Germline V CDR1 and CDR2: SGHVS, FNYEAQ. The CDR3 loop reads CASKTGTGDQETQYF. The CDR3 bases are TGTGCCAGCAAGACCGGGACAGGGGACCAAGAGACCCAGTACTTC. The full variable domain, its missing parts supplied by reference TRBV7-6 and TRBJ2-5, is GAGVSQSPRYKVTKRGQDVALRCDPISGHVSLYWYRQALGQGPEFLTYFNYEAQQDKSGLPNDRFSAERPEGSISTLTIQRTEQRDSAMYRCASKTGTGDQETQYFGPGTRLLVL.

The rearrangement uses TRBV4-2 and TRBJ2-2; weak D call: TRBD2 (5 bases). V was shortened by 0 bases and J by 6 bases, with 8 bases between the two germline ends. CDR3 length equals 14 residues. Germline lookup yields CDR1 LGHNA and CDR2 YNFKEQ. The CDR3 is CASSQEGASGELFF. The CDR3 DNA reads TGTGCCAGCAGCCAAGAGGGAGCCTCCGGGGAGCTGTTTTTT.

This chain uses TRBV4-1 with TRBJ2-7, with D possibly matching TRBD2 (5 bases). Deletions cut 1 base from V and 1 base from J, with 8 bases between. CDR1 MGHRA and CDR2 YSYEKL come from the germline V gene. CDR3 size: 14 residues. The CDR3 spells CASSQGRPSYEQYF. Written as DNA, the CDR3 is TGCGCCAGCAGCCAAGGGAGGCCTTCCTACGAGCAGTACTTC.

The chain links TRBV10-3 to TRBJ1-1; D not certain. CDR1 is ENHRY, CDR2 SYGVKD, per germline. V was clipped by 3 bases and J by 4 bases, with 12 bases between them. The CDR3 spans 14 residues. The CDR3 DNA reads TGTGCCATCAGTGACCGCGCGGAGAGCACTGAAGCTTTCTTT. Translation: CAISDRAESTEAFF.

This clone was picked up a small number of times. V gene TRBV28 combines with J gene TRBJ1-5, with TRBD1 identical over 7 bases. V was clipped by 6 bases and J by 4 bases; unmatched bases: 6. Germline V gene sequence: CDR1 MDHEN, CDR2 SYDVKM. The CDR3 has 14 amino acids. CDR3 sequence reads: CASRPGGRNQPQHF. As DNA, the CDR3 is TGTGCCAGCAGGCCAGGGGGGAGGAATCAGCCCCAGCATTTT.

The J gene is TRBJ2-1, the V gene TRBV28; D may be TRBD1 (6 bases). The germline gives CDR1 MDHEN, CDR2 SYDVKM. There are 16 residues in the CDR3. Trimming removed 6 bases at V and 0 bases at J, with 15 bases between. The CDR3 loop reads CASSPGQLLSYNEQFF. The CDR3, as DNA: TGTGCCAGCAGCCCCGGACAGCTCCTCTCCTACAATGAGCAGTTCTTC.

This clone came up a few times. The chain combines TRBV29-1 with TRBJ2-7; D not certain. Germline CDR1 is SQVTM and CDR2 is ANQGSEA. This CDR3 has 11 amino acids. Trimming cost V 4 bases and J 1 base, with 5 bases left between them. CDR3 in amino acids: CSVVSSYEQYF. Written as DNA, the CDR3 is TGCAGCGTTGTCTCGTCCTACGAGCAGTACTTC.

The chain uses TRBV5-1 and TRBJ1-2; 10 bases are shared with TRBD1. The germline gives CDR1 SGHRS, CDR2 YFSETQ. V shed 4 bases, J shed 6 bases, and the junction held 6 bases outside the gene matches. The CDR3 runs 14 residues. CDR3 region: CASSGGQGWDGYTF. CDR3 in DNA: TGCGCCAGCAGCGGGGGACAGGGGTGGGATGGCTACACCTTC.

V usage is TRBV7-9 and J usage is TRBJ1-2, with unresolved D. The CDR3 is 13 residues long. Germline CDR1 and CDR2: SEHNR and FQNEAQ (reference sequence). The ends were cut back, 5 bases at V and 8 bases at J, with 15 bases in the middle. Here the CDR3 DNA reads TGTGCCAGCAGCCCACGGACTGTGGGGGGCTACACCTTC. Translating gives CASSPRTVGGYTF.

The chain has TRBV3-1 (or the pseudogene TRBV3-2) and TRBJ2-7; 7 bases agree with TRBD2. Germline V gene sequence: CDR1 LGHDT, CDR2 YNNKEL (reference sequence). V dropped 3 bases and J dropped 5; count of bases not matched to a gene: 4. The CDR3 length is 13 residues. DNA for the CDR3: TGTGCCAGCAGCCAGAGCGGGATGGACGAGCAGTACTTC. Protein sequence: CASSQSGMDEQYF.

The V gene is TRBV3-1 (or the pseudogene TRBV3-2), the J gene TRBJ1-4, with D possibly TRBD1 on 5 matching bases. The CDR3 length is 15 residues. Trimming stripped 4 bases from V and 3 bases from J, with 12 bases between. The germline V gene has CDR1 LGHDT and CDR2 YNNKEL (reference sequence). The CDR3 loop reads CASSPGGTPNEKLFF. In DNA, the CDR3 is TGTGCCAGCAGCCCCGGCGGGACCCCTAATGAAAAACTGTTTTTT.